This TCR beta chain was obtained from a study of beta chain features in type 1 diabetes listed by TCRdb under 2018. Looking at the study overall: Mean age, gender distribution, total cell number and subset yield were not different between patients and healthy donors. The study compared TCRB repertoires of sorted circulating CD4+ T cell subsets between recently diagnosed type 1 diabetes patients and matched healthy donors. Naive and central memory subsets were obtained from all 28 donors, but regulatory and stem cell-like memory subsets were isolated from only 8 patients and roughly eight healthy donors. A total of roughly 100 million sorted cells were examined across all samples, and a strong correlation was observed between cell number per subset and RNA yield. Beyond this particular receptor, the publication reports: Naive, central memory and regulatory TCRB repertoires appeared to be more alike among patients than among healthy donors. Because cDNA was sequenced instead of genomic DNA, activated cells with high expression could be over-represented, although the groups did not differ in activation or CD3 levels. Only small numbers of individuals were included in the HLA sub-analyses, which left unresolved whether HLA type had any influence on TCRB rearrangement. Type 1 diabetes patients showed a moderate but significant shortening of TCRB CDR3 length in all four CD4+ subsets. Patients with type 1 diabetes made fewer insertions and deleted more nucleotides at VDJ recombination sites, implying thymic rearrangement abnormalities. PCR may preferentially amplify shorter templates, but because patient and control samples were amplified and corrected together, any resulting skew would affect both groups equally.

From the cysteine through the phenylalanine, the CDR3 covers 14 amino acids. Solely the CDR3 DNA is kept, with 42 bases framed from the first base. Looking up the germline V gene yields CDR1 SGHRS and CDR2 YFSETQ. Deletion took 4 bases off V and 5 bases off J, with a span of 15 bases between the germline ends. Each donor gave one peripheral blood draw, averaging around 120 mL, which was collected into heparinised tubes. Using a panel that included CD45RO, CCR7, CD25, CD127, CD95 and CD27, naive, central memory, regulatory and stem cell-like memory CD4+ T cells were sorted on a BD FACSAria II. A purity above 98% was achieved for all sorted populations. PBMCs were isolated right away by Lymphoprep density gradient centrifugation and were stained directly, without culture. So that batch effects would be minimized, each experiment stained and sorted samples in pairs, pairing one healthy donor with one patient.

All of the isolated RNA was reverse transcribed with the High Capacity cDNA Reverse Transcription Kit, so expressed TCRB transcripts were sequenced. Naive, central memory and regulatory T cell samples underwent deep immunoSEQ sequencing, averaging around 3.7 million total reads per sample. Sorted cells were lysed in RLT buffer and RNA was extracted with DNase-treated RNeasy Micro or Mini kits, depending on cell number. To prevent cross-contamination, each cell subset was processed individually, whereas patient and healthy donor samples were processed jointly. The immunoSEQ multiplex PCR was used to amplify TCRB sequences from cDNA, yielding 87-bp fragments that span the CDR3 region. Sequencing of the amplicons was performed on the Illumina HiSeq platform. In the paper's pipeline: PCR bias was corrected computationally using synthetic template baselines, and reads within Hamming distance 2 were collapsed, with unmergeable singletons discarded. By aligning reads against IMGT, V, D and J genes, CDR3 length, and insertions or deletions at six rearrangement sites were assigned. Within each subset, clonotype counts were normalized to the number of sorted cells before true diversity and Gini coefficients were calculated with the tcR R package. Repertoire sharing was quantified using the overlap coefficient calculated on TCRB nucleotide sequences. Out-of-frame TCRB sequences from naive cells were analyzed to stand in for the pre-selection repertoire. TCRdb obtained this table from immuneACCESS and retained in-frame rearrangements with V and J assigned. These tables miss some clones; where compared with another copy, unresolved V genes account for less than half of the shortfall, and the remainder is unexplained. V and J calls and clone size are those listed in that table; D and trimming were worked out from the DNA. The sample table holds hundreds of thousands of clones, of which about 14% were seen once. The top ten clones comprise less than 0.04% of the sample.

This clone was seen more than once but under ten times. The antigen it binds to is not known. Per-base qualities were not stored, and no clone one base away is much larger. The sequencing input was naive CD4+ T cells from blood. The cell subset or site label on this specimen signifies: true naive CD4+ T cells. This chain is built from TRBV5-1 and TRBJ2-5; the D gene is perhaps TRBD1, from 5 matching bases. The TCR comes from a man between 18 and 35 years old with type 1 diabetes. The CDR3 in this case is CASSPFDRRETQYF. The nucleotide sequence is given as TGCGCCAGCAGCCCCTTCGACAGAAGGGAGACCCAGTACTTC.